This T cell receptor beta chain emerged from a study of monozygotic twins with inflammatory bowel disease. Study outcomes and limitations: Patients with IBD had less TCRbeta diversity (inverse Simpson) than their healthy co-twins.

Germline loops: CDR1 SGHRS, CDR2 YFSETQ. This CDR3 has 14 amino acids. Concerning this clonotype itself: Its antigen is unknown.

The UMIs contained a 6-nucleotide sample barcode. They were added by template switching during cDNA synthesis. TCRdb reanalyzed the 5' RACE reads, giving one entry per CDR3 protein sequence and no DNA. The record lists fewer than 550,000 distinct CDR3 sequences, of which the ten most abundant hold more than 2%. The clonotype was recovered from a human donor with ulcerative colitis or Crohn's disease, or a healthy co-twin of an affected twin (not recorded which). The sequencing input was blood. The J gene is TRBJ1-1, the V gene TRBV5-1; the D call of TRBD1 rests on TCRdb alone, since no DNA is present to check it. The chain's CDR3 is CASSSGQGNTEAFF.